The source of this TCR beta chain is a study of OX40 agonist ivuxolimab in advanced cancers. Study-wide background: Ivuxolimab doses were 0.01, 0.1, 0.3, 1.5, 3 or 10 mg/kg every 2 weeks.

Of note for this clone: Antigen specificity is unknown.

Sequenced by immunoSEQ multiplex PCR; TCRdb stores in-frame clones only, minus some. The table lists some 55,000 clones, roughly 80% of them singletons. General study results and limits: Clonal expansion was seen in CD4+ and CD8+ blood T cells by week 6 at 0.1 to 3.0 mg/kg. The study found that CD8+ T cells averaged more expanded clones than CD4+.

V was trimmed by 8 bases and J by 1 base, leaving 12 bases between them. The CDR3 contains 14 residues. Germline V gene sequence: CDR1 MDHEN, CDR2 SYDVKM. This TCR was recovered from an adult with an advanced solid tumor such as melanoma, head and neck, liver or kidney cancer. The chain employs TRBV28 and TRBJ2-1; either TRBD1 or TRBD2 may supply D (5 bases each). The sample in question was CD4+ or CD8+ T cells sorted from blood, obtained in a trial of the OX40 agonist ivuxolimab. The CDR3 reads CASRDPRSYNEQFF. CDR3 nucleotides: TGTGCCAGCCGGGACCCTAGGTCCTACAATGAGCAGTTCTTC. Variable domain in full (rest from reference TRBV28 and TRBJ2-1): DVKVTQSSRYLVKRTGEKVFLECVQDMDHENMFWYRQDPGLGLRLIYFSYDVKMKEKGDIPEGYSVSREKKERFSLILESASTNQTSMYLCASRDPRSYNEQFFGPGTRLTVL.